These 3 T cell receptor beta chains were sequenced from one sample in a study of control samples from healthy donors and cancer patients. Profiling relied on immunoSEQ multiplex PCR, and the TCRdb table lists in-frame clones only, not all of them. The table lists about 94,000 clones, over 75% of them singletons. The material sequenced was blood. The source is a woman under 30 in good health.

J is TRBJ2-5 and V is TRBV6-1, with TRBD2 identical over 7 bases. CDR1 MNHNS and CDR2 SASEGT come from the germline V gene. The CDR3 is 16 residues long. Unmatched junction bases numbered 6, after V lost 1 base and J lost 1 base. For the CDR3, the DNA is TGTGCCAGCAGTGAAGGCGTAGGGGAGGGCCAAGAGACCCAGTACTTC. Translation: CASSEGVGEGQETQYF.

V gene TRBV7-9 combines with J gene TRBJ1-1; D is undetermined. The CDR3 is made up of 15 amino acids. CDR1 is SEHNR and CDR2 is FQNEAQ in the germline V gene (reference sequence). V dropped 4 bases and J dropped 4 bases, with 16 bases sitting between them. DNA for the CDR3: TGTGCCAGCAGCTCTCCATTGAAAGGGATCACTGAAGCTTTCTTT. Translation gives CASSSPLKGITEAFF.

The rearrangement joins TRBV7-9 to TRBJ1-2; TRBD1 agrees at 8 bases. Germline CDR1 is SEHNR and CDR2 is FQNEAQ (reference sequence). V was clipped by 5 bases and J by 8 bases; unmatched bases: 10. The CDR3 length is 14 residues. In nucleotides, the CDR3 is TGTGCCAGCAGCGCCCGGGACAGGTTGGACGGCTACACCTTC. Protein sequence: CASSARDRLDGYTF.